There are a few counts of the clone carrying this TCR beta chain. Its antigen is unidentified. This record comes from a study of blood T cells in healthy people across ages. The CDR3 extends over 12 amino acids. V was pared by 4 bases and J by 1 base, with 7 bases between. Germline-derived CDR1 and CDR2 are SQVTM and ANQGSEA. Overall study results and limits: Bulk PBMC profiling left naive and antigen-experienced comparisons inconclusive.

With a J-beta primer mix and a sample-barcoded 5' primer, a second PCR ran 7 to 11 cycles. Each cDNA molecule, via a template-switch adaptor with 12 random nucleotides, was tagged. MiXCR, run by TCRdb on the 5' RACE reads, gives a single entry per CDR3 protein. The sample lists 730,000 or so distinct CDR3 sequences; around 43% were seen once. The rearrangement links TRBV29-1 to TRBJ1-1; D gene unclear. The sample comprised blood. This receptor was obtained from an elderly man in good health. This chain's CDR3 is CSVVVTNTEAFF. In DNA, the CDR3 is TGCAGCGTTGTCGTCACGAACACTGAAGCTTTCTTT.